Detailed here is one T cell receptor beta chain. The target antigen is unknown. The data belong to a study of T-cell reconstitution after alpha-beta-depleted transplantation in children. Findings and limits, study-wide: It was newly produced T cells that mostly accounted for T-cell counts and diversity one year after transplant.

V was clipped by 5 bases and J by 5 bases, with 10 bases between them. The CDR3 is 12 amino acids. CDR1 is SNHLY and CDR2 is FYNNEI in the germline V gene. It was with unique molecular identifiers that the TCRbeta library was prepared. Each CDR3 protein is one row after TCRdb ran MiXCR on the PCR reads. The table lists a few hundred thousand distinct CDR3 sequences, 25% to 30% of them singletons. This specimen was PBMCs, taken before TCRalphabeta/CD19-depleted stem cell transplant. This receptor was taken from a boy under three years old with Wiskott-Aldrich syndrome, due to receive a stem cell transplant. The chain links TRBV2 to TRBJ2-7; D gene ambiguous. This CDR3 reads CASSQFSNEQYF. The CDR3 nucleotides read TGTGCCAGCAGTCAATTTTCTAACGAGCAGTACTTC. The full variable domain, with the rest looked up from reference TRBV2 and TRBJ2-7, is EPEVTQTPSHQVTQMGQEVILRCVPISNHLYFYWYRQILGQKVEFLVSFYNNEISEKSEIFDDQFSVERPDGSNFTLKIRSTKLEDSAMYFCASSQFSNEQYFGPGTRLTVT.